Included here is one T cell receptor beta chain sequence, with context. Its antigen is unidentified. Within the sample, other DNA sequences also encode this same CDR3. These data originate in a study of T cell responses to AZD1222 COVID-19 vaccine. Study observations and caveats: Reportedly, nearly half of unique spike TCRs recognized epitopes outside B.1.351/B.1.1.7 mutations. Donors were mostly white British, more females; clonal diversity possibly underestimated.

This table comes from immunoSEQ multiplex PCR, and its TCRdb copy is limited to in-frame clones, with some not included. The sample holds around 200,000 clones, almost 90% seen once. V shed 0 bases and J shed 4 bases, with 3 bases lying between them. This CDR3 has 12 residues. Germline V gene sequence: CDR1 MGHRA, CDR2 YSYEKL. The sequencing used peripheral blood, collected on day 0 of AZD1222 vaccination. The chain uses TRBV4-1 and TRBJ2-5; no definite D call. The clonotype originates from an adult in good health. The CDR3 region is CASSQEGETQYF. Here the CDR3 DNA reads TGCGCCAGCAGCCAAGAAGGAGAGACCCAGTACTTC.